Reported below is one T cell receptor (beta chain). Its antigen is still unknown. This entry comes from a study of shared clonotypes between healthy human individuals. Findings and caveats of the study: It was anticipated that sequencing depth would influence how many clonotypes donors shared. Naive subsets tended to show greater estimated richness than memory subsets.

Germline V lookup: CDR1 LGHNA, CDR2 YSLEER. J gave up 6 bases and V 0 bases, and 5 bases lay outside the gene matches. The CDR3 length is 16 residues. Only in-frame clones appear in the TCRdb table, and some are missing; sequencing was by immunoSEQ multiplex PCR. In the table there are millions of clones, about 92% of which are singletons. Splitting the CD4+ cells yielded a CD45RA+ naive subset and a CD45RA-negative memory subset. The chain combines TRBV4-3 with TRBJ2-1, with 10 bases aligning to TRBD2. The source is a man aged 18 to 29 in good health. Some clones in this sample may be carry-over from other donors' samples. The sequenced material came from naive CD4+ T cells from PBMCs. Subset of the sample: CD45RA+ positively selected. This CDR3 is CASSQEAPSGSNEQFF. CDR3 in DNA: TGCGCCAGCAGCCAAGAGGCCCCTAGCGGGAGCAATGAGCAGTTCTTC.